This T cell receptor beta chain stems from a study of blood T cell repertoires in COVID-19. Whole-study context: Nucleic acid was either cDNA or gDNA, and it came from T cells, B-cell-depleted T cells, or PBMCs.

Participants were aged roughly 18 to 90 years, lived in 24 US areas, and enrolled virtually. Germline V gene sequence: CDR1 WNHNN, CDR2 SYGVQD (reference sequence). This CDR3 comprises 13 residues. V lost 3 bases and J lost 6, with 10 bases in between. Profiled with immunoSEQ multiplex PCR; TCRdb holds only in-frame clones, not every one. The sample holds about 350,000 clones, about 88% seen once. The receptor's source is a woman aged 25-40 years who had recovered from COVID-19. Sequenced input: PBMCs or T cells enriched from blood (not recorded which). The chain has TRBV10-1 and TRBJ2-3; D is unclear. Written as DNA, the CDR3 is TGCGCCAGCAGTGAAGTGGCAATCGATACGCAGTATTTT. It yields the protein CASSEVAIDTQYF.